The text below deals with one TCR beta chain. The V and J ends lost 4 bases and 0 bases, in that order; junction bases with no gene match: 9. This CDR3 region has 16 residues. CDR1 SGHKS and CDR2 YYEKEE come from the germline V gene (reference sequence). The data belong to a study of patients and donors after allogeneic stem cell transplantation. In TCRdb, the RT-PCR reads were re-called with MiXCR into one record per CDR3 protein. This sample has roughly 940,000 distinct CDR3 sequences; more than 15% occur once, and the top ten carry 5% to 7.5%. Sequenced input: blood, either unsorted or a sorted T cell fraction (not recorded which). The V call is TRBV5-5, the J call TRBJ1-1, with TRBD1 identical over 7 bases. The origin of this receptor is a human donor who was either an allogeneic HSCT recipient or a stem cell or donor lymphocyte infusion donor (not recorded which). It is not recorded whose cells these are; they may come from a transplant donor. This CDR3 is CASSARTGYMNTEAFF. DNA for the CDR3: TGTGCCAGCAGCGCCAGGACAGGATATATGAACACTGAAGCTTTCTTT.